The clone carrying this T cell receptor beta chain was observed at least ten times. The antigen remains undetermined. In the library, unique molecular identifiers were attached to individual cDNA molecules. TCRdb re-analysed the RACE reads in MiXCR, keeping a single row per CDR3 protein. There are some 250,000 distinct CDR3 sequences in the sample; approximately 7.5% occur only once, and around 1.2% lies in the top ten. The time point here: pre-sensitization, week 0. Sample treatment: therapeutic diphenylcyclopropenone sensitization with weekly scalp DPC. The sample is drawn from a study of human T cells and chemical hapten exposure. Broader study findings: PT1 expanded TCR counts and patch test score were linked, and their correlation was positive. Alopecia affected the donors, so their immune response may differ from healthy people's.

This receptor was identified in a man aged 18 to 30 with alopecia areata. Some clones in this sample may be carry-over from other donors' samples. The sequences come from whole blood, collected in connection with sensitization to the hapten diphenylcyclopropenone (DPC).

CDR3 nucleotide sequence: TGTGCCACCAGTGATCCTGGACAGGGAGGCTACACCTTC. Protein: CATSDPGQGGYTF. V usage is TRBV24-1 and J usage is TRBJ1-2, with 8 bases matching TRBD1. J was trimmed by 8 bases and V by 3 bases; bases with no gene match: 4. The CDR3 consists of 13 residues. The V gene's germline CDR1 is KGHDR and CDR2 SFDVKD.